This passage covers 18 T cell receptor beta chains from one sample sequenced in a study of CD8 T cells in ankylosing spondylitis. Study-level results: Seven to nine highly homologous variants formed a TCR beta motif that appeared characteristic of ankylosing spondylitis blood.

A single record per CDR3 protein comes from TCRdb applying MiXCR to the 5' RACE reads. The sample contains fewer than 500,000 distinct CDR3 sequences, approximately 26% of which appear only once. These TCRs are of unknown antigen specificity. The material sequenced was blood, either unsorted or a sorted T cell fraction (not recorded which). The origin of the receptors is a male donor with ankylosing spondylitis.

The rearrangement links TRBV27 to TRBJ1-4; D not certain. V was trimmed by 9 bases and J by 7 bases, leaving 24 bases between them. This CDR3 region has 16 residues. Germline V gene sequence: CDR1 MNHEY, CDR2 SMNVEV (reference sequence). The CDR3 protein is CARSSMRFPFGEKLFF. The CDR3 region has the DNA TGTGCCAGGAGCTCCATGAGGTTCCCCTTCGGTGAAAAACTGTTTTTT.

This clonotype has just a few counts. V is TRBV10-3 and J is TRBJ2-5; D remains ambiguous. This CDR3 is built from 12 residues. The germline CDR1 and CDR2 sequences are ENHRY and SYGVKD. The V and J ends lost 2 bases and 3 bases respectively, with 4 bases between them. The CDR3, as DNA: TGTGCCATCAGTGAGGTCAAAGAGACCCAGTACTTC. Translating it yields CAISEVKETQYF.

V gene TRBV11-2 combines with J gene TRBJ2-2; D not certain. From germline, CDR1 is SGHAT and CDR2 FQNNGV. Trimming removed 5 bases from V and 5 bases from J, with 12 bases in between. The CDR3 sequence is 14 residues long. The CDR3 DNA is TGTGCCAGCAGCACGGGTCCTCGGACCGGGGAGCTGTTTTTT. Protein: CASSTGPRTGELFF. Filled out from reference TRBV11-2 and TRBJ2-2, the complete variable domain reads EAGVAQSPRYKIIEKRQSVAFWCNPISGHATLYWYQQILGQGPKLLIQFQNNGVVDDSQLPKDRFSAERLKGVDSTLKIQPAKLEDSAVYLCASSTGPRTGELFFGEGSRLTVL.

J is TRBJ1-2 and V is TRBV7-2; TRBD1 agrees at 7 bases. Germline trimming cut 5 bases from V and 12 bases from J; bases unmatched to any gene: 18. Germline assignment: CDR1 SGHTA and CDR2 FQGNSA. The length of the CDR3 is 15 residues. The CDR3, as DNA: TGTGCCAGCAGCCCCCGGACAGGAACCTCTATGGATGACACCTTC. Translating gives CASSPRTGTSMDDTF.

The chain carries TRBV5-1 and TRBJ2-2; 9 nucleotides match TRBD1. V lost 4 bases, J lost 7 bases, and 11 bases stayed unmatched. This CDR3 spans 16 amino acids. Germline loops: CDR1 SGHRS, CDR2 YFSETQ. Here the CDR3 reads CASSIDGTGQIGELFF. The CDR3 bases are TGCGCCAGCAGCATTGACGGGACAGGGCAAATCGGGGAGCTGTTTTTT.

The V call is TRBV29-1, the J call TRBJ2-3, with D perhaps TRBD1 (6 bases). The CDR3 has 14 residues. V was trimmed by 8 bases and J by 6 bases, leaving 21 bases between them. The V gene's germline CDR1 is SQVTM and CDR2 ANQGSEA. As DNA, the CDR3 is TGCAGCACCTTGAAGACGTCCCAGGGGGATACGCAGTATTTT. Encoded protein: CSTLKTSQGDTQYF.

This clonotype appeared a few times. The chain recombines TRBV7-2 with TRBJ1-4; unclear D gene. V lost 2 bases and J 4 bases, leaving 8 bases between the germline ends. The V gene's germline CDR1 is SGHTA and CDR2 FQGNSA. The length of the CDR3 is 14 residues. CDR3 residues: CASSLQALNEKLFF. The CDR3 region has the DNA TGTGCCAGCAGCTTACAGGCCCTTAATGAAAAACTGTTTTTT.

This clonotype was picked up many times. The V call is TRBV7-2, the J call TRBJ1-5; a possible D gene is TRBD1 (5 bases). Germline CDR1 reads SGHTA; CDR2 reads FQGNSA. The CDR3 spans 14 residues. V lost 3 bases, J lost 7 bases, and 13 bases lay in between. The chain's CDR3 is CASSFTGSGQPQHF. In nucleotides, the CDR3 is TGTGCCAGCAGCTTCACAGGTAGCGGGCAGCCCCAGCATTTT.

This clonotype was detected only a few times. CDR3 protein: CASTIRAGAGNTIYF. The CDR3 DNA is TGTGCCAGCACCATTAGAGCGGGGGCTGGAAACACCATATATTTT. The chain couples TRBV7-9 to TRBJ1-3; TRBD1 might be the D (5 bases). Trimming pared 7 bases from V and 2 bases from J, leaving 15 bases between. Germline CDR1 SEHNR, CDR2 FQNEAQ (reference sequence). The CDR3 runs 15 residues.

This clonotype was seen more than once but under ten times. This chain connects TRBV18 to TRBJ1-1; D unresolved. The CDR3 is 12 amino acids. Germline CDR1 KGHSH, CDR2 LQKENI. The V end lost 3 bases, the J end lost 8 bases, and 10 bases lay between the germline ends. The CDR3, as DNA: TGTGCCAGCTCACCTGGGGTTCTGGAAGCTTTCTTT. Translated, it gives CASSPGVLEAFF. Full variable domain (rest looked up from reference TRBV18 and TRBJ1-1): NAGVMQNPRHLVRRRGQEARLRCSPMKGHSHVYWYRQLPEEGLKFMVYLQKENIIDESGMPKERFSAEFPKEGPSILRIQQVVRGDSAAYFCASSPGVLEAFFGQGTRLTVV.

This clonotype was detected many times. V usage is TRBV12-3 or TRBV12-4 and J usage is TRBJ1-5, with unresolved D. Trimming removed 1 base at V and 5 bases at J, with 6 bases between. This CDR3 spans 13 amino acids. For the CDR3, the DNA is TGTGCCAGCAGTTTAGGAGGAGATCAGCCCCAGCATTTT. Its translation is CASSLGGDQPQHF.

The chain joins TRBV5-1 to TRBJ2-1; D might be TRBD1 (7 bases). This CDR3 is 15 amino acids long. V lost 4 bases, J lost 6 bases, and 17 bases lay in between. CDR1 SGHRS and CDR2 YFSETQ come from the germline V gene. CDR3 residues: CASSTGTSGGNEQFF. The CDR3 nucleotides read TGCGCCAGCAGCACCGGGACTTCAGGGGGCAATGAGCAGTTCTTC.

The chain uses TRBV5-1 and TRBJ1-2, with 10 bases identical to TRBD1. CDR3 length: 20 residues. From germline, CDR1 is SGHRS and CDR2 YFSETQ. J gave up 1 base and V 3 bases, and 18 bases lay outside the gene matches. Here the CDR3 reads CASSSLPSGTGVGINYGYTF. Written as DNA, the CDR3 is TGCGCCAGCAGCTCCCTCCCCTCCGGGACAGGGGTAGGGATTAACTATGGCTACACCTTC. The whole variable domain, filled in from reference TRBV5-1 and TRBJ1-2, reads KAGVTQTPRYLIKTRGQQVTLSCSPISGHRSVSWYQQTPGQGLQFLFEYFSETQRNKGNFPGRFSGRQFSNSRSEMNVSTLELGDSALYLCASSSLPSGTGVGINYGYTFGSGTRLTVV.

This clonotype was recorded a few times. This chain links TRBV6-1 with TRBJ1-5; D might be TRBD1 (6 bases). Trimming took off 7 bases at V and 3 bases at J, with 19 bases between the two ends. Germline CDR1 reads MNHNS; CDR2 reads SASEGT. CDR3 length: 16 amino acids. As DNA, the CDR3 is TGTGCCAGCAACCCCGGACTGACAGGATCCAATCAGCCCCAGCATTTT. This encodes CASNPGLTGSNQPQHF.

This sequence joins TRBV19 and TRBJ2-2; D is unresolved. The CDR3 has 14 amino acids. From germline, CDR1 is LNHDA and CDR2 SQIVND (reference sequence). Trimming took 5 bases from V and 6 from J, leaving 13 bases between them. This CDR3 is CASSRVRQAGELFF. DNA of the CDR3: TGTGCCAGTAGTCGCGTCCGGCAGGCCGGGGAGCTGTTTTTT.

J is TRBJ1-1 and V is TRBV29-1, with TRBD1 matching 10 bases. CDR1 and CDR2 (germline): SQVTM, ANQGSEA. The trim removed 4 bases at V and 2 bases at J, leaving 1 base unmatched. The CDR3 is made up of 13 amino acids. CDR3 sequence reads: CSVATGGNTEAFF. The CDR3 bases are TGCAGCGTTGCGACAGGGGGCAACACTGAAGCTTTCTTT.

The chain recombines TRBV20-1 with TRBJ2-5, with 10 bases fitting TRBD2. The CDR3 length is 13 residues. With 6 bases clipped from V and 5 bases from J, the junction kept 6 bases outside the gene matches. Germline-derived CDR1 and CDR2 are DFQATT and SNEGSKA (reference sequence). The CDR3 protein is CSAELTSGETQYF. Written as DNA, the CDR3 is TGCAGTGCCGAGCTGACTAGCGGGGAGACCCAGTACTTC.

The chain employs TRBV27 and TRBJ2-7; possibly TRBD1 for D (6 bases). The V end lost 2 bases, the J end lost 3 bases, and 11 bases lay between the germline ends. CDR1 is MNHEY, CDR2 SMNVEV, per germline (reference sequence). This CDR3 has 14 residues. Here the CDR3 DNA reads TGTGCCAGCAGTTTAAACAGGGCTAACTACGAGCAGTACTTC. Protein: CASSLNRANYEQYF.